This TCR beta chain was recorded in a study of T cell repertoires in cytomegalovirus infection. Study-level information: Matching HLA type, along with CMV infection, was indicated by public TCR beta signatures. Findings and caveats of the study: Individuals carrying CMV plus the relevant HLA were identified by cumulative frequency of public TCR beta families.

In this sample, this clonotype turned up many times. The antigen is unknown. One entry per CDR3 protein, called by TCRdb with MiXCR from the reads. The sample includes about 120,000 distinct CDR3 sequences, around 9.1% of them seen just once. Germline V gene lookup returns CDR1 LNHNV and CDR2 YYDKDF (reference sequence). This CDR3 has 16 amino acids. Losses at the gene ends were 1 base for V and 7 bases for J; bases not matched to a gene: 8. The chain joins TRBV15 to TRBJ2-1; TRBD2 matches 9 bases. The origin of this receptor is a human donor in good health (CMV status not recorded). Some clones in this sample may be carry-over from other donors' samples. Sample: PBMCs, sequenced either directly or after in vitro stimulation (not recorded which). The CDR3: CATSRVLSGGQNEQFF. The CDR3 coding sequence is TGTGCCACCAGCAGAGTTCTTAGCGGGGGACAAAATGAGCAGTTCTTC.